The following is a TCR beta chain sequence with its context. CDR3 length: 12 amino acids. V was trimmed by 6 bases and J by 6 bases, leaving 8 bases between them. CDR1 MNHNY and CDR2 SVGAGI come from the germline V gene (reference sequence). This entry is derived from a study of control samples from healthy donors and cancer patients. Repertoires were generated with immunoSEQ multiplex PCR, while TCRdb's copy carries only in-frame clones and drops some. Of about 160,000 clones in the sample, 90% to 95% were seen once. The receptor was derived from a man in his sixties with colorectal cancer. The sample was PBMCs. V gene TRBV6-6 combines with J gene TRBJ1-4; D gene uncertain. This CDR3 reads CASRGLDEKLFF. In nucleotides, the CDR3 is TGTGCCAGCAGAGGGTTGGATGAAAAACTGTTTTTT.